This T cell receptor (beta chain) comes out of a study of blood T cell repertoires in COVID-19. Across the study: The cDNA or gDNA used as material had been derived from T cells, B-cell-depleted T cells, or PBMCs.

Methods used by the authors: The authors estimated nucleated cell counts from reference gene primer amplification. Only in-frame clones appear in the TCRdb table, and some are missing; sequencing was by immunoSEQ multiplex PCR. That table is the source of V, J and clone size, and D and trimming were worked out from the DNA. The table records approximately 80,000 clones, 88% of them present only once. Trimming shortened V by 7 bases and J by 0 bases, and 7 bases separated the two germline ends. The CDR3 loop spans 13 amino acids. The germline V gene has CDR1 SNHLY and CDR2 FYNNEI. This chain joins TRBV2 and TRBJ2-1, with no clear D. This TCR came from a human donor in a cohort sampled during active COVID-19. Sequencing was performed on peripheral blood. The CDR3 region is CASIRGSYNEQFF. The CDR3 coding sequence is TGTGCCAGCATTCGCGGCTCCTACAATGAGCAGTTCTTC.